A single sample gave rise to the 17 T cell receptor beta chains below, sequenced in a study of blood T cells in healthy people across ages. A second PCR, run for roughly 7 to 11 cycles, used a sample-barcoded 5' primer plus a J-beta primer mix. TCRdb called the 5' RACE reads again in MiXCR, with one record for every CDR3 protein. The data hold roughly 1.5 million distinct CDR3 sequences, with roughly two fifths observed a single time. The specimen sequenced was blood. The receptors were gathered from a woman between 18 and 30 years old in good health.

V gene TRBV20-1 combines with J gene TRBJ1-1; a possible D gene is TRBD1 (6 bases). The germline gives CDR1 DFQATT, CDR2 SNEGSKA (reference sequence). The CDR3 runs to 14 residues. V was clipped by 6 bases and J by 5 bases, with 19 bases between them. In DNA, the CDR3 is TGCAGTGCACCAACACAGGGAGCGGGGACTGAAGCTTTCTTT. The encoded protein is CSAPTQGAGTEAFF.

This clonotype has just a few counts. The gene calls are TRBV13 and TRBJ2-7, with D possibly matching TRBD2 (5 bases). This CDR3 has 13 amino acids. The ends were cut back, 3 bases at V and 6 bases at J, with 12 bases in the middle. Germline CDR1 PRHDT, CDR2 FYEKMQ (reference sequence). This CDR3 reads CASSFRGSREQYF. For the CDR3, the DNA is TGTGCCAGCAGCTTTAGAGGGAGTCGCGAGCAGTACTTC.

V is TRBV4-3 and J is TRBJ2-1, with D tentatively TRBD1 or TRBD2 (5 bases each). Trimming removed 0 bases from V and 0 bases from J, with 18 bases in between. Germline V CDR1 and CDR2: LGHNA, YSLEER. This CDR3 comprises 19 residues. This CDR3 reads CASSQDANGAAGSYNEQFF. The CDR3 DNA follows: TGCGCCAGCAGCCAAGATGCCAACGGGGCGGCGGGCTCCTACAATGAGCAGTTCTTC.

The genes are TRBV4-3 and TRBJ2-1, with no clear D. Trimming shortened V by 0 bases and J by 2 bases, and 17 bases separated the two germline ends. CDR3 length: 18 amino acids. The germline V gene has CDR1 LGHNA and CDR2 YSLEER. CDR3 bases: TGCGCCAGCAGCCAAGAAATCCGCGAACGGTCTACCTACAATGAGCAGTTCTTC. Translated, it gives CASSQEIRERSTYNEQFF.

This clonotype has just a few counts. This chain links TRBV18 with TRBJ1-2; TRBD1 might be the D (5 bases). The V and J ends lost 5 bases and 8 bases respectively, with 12 bases between them. The germline V gene has CDR1 KGHSH and CDR2 LQKENI. CDR3 length: 12 residues. The DNA of the CDR3 is TGTGCCAGCTCATTCGGGGCGGAAGGCTACACCTTC. Translating it yields CASSFGAEGYTF.

V gene TRBV27 combines with J gene TRBJ1-1, with a possible D match to TRBD1 (5 bases). The germline CDR1 and CDR2 sequences are MNHEY and SMNVEV (reference sequence). The ends were cut back, 3 bases at V and 1 base at J, with 9 bases in the middle. The CDR3 covers 14 residues. The CDR3 loop is CASSFQGENTEAFF. CDR3 coding DNA: TGTGCCAGCAGTTTCCAGGGCGAGAACACTGAAGCTTTCTTT.

The chain combines TRBV6-1 with TRBJ2-3; 9 nucleotides line up with TRBD2. This CDR3 comprises 17 residues. The junction had 14 bases not matched to a gene; V was cut back by 6 bases and J by 4 bases. Germline V CDR1 and CDR2: MNHNS, SASEGT. The DNA of the CDR3 is TGTGCCAGCAGCCGGCCAAGGTTGCGGGAGGGATCAGATACGCAGTATTTT. Its protein product is CASSRPRLREGSDTQYF.

There are many counts of this clonotype. V and J are TRBV28 and TRBJ2-2; D call uncertain. Germline V gene sequence: CDR1 MDHEN, CDR2 SYDVKM. V was trimmed by 4 bases and J by 2 bases, leaving 5 bases between them. CDR3 length equals 13 residues. Here the CDR3 reads CASSSSNTGELFF. The CDR3 DNA reads TGTGCCAGCAGTTCCTCTAACACCGGGGAGCTGTTTTTT.

This sequence joins TRBV7-8 and TRBJ2-3; 7 bases align to TRBD2. This CDR3 spans 15 amino acids. Germline values: CDR1 SGHVS, CDR2 FQNEAQ. After removal of 2 bases from V and 5 bases from J, the junction contained 7 bases not matched to a gene. CDR3 sequence reads: CASSLFRGVGDTQYF. The CDR3 DNA is TGTGCCAGCAGCTTATTTCGGGGGGTCGGAGATACGCAGTATTTT. The full variable domain, in which reference TRBV7-8 and TRBJ2-3 provide the parts outside the CDR3, is GAGVSQSPRYKVAKRGQDVALRCDPISGHVSLFWYQQALGQGPEFLTYFQNEAQLDKSGLPSDRFFAERPEGSVSTLKIQRTQQEDSAVYLCASSLFRGVGDTQYFGPGTRLTVL.

This clonotype was counted a few times. V and J are TRBV29-1 and TRBJ2-1; 7 nucleotides match TRBD2. The CDR3 consists of 16 residues. Germline CDR1 is SQVTM and CDR2 is ANQGSEA. V was pared by 2 bases and J by 0 bases, with 7 bases of the junction left unmatched. The CDR3 region is CSVEFGGGSSYNEQFF. The CDR3 DNA reads TGCAGCGTTGAATTTGGCGGGGGAAGCTCCTACAATGAGCAGTTCTTC.

The chain couples TRBV6-2 or TRBV6-3 to TRBJ2-6; D could derive from TRBD1 or TRBD2 (5 bases each). Trimming pared 2 bases from V and 2 bases from J, leaving 7 bases between. The CDR3 totals 15 residues. The germline CDR1 and CDR2 sequences are MNHEY and SVGEGT. The DNA of the CDR3 is TGTGCCAGCAGTTACATGGGGGCTGGGGCCAACGTCCTGACTTTC. Its translation is CASSYMGAGANVLTF.

The gene calls are TRBV3-1 and TRBJ1-5; tentative D call: TRBD1 (6 bases). Germline values: CDR1 LGHDT, CDR2 YNNKEL (reference sequence). The V and J ends lost 0 bases and 3 bases respectively, with 12 bases between them. The length of the CDR3 is 16 residues. The chain's CDR3 is CASSQDKGGDNQPQHF. The CDR3 DNA reads as TGTGCCAGCAGCCAAGATAAGGGGGGGGACAATCAGCCCCAGCATTTT.

J is TRBJ2-3 and V is TRBV20-1, with TRBD2 matching 12 bases. Germline-derived CDR1 and CDR2 are DFQATT and SNEGSKA (reference sequence). Trimming cost V 0 bases and J 5 bases; bases outside gene matches: 6. The CDR3 covers 16 residues. In nucleotides, the CDR3 is TGCAGTGCTAGAGATCTAGCGGGAGGGCGGATAGATACGCAGTATTTT. Its protein is CSARDLAGGRIDTQYF.

This clonotype was detected only a few times. V usage is TRBV11-3 and J usage is TRBJ2-1; TRBD1 is a possible D gene (6 bases). The V end was cut by 5 bases, the J end by 10 bases, with 9 bases between. Per the germline V gene, CDR1 is SGHNT and CDR2 is YENEEA. CDR3 size: 11 residues. The CDR3 bases are TGTGCCAGCAGCCCGGGGACAGAGCAGTTCTTC. Translating gives CASSPGTEQFF.

The chain combines TRBV7-2 with TRBJ2-5, with TRBD2 matching over 7 bases. The CDR3 is 16 residues long. Germline V CDR1 and CDR2: SGHTA, FQGNSA. V lost 1 base to trimming and J lost 11 bases; unmatched junction nucleotides: 16. CDR3 region: CASSLVTSLVYNEQYF. The CDR3 DNA reads as TGTGCCAGCAGCTTAGTGACTAGCTTGGTATACAATGAGCAGTACTTC.

This clonotype was detected only once. The gene calls are TRBV4-3 and TRBJ1-1; 7 nucleotides align to TRBD1. Germline-derived CDR1 and CDR2 are LGHNA and YSLEER. V was clipped by 7 bases and J by 1 base; unmatched bases: 12. The CDR3 covers 16 residues. The chain's CDR3 is CASTINPRQGNTEAFF. The DNA of the CDR3 is TGCGCCAGCACCATAAACCCCCGACAGGGGAACACTGAAGCTTTCTTT.

The chain has TRBV28 and TRBJ2-1; 7 nucleotides line up with TRBD2. The V gene end was trimmed by 5 bases and the J gene end by 0 bases; junction bases not matched to a gene: 10. This CDR3 is 17 amino acids long. CDR1 is MDHEN, CDR2 SYDVKM, per germline. The CDR3 loop reads CASSTRTSASSYNEQFF. CDR3 DNA sequence: TGTGCCAGCAGTACCCGAACTAGCGCGAGCTCCTACAATGAGCAGTTCTTC.